The rows below give T cell receptor beta chains drawn from one sample of a study of blood T cell repertoires in COVID-19. Using immunoSEQ multiplex PCR, the repertoire was profiled, and TCRdb retains in-frame clones only, with some absent. The sample has just over 650,000 clones, about 90% seen once. Sequencing input: peripheral blood. All receptors derive from a woman between 18 and 30 years old with acute or convalescent COVID-19. CDR3s include the opening cysteine and the closing phenylalanine or tryptophan. D genes are given only for firm matches. Rows give clone size only sometimes, using once, few, many, or a class for an expanded clone.

TRBJ1-2 | TRBD1 | . | TRBV9 | TGTGCCAGCAGCCCTTGGACAGGGGGCTCGTATGGCTACACCTTC | CASSPWTGGSYGYTF
TRBJ2-7 | TRBD1 | . | TRBV6-2/TRBV6-3 | TGTGCCAGCAGTTACTCGACTTCGGTGACAGGGTCGCCCTACGAGCAGTACTTC | CASSYSTSVTGSPYEQYF
TRBJ1-1 | . | . | TRBV7-3 | TGTGCCAGCAGCTTAAGACAGAGAGTGATGAACACTGAAGCTTTCTTT | CASSLRQRVMNTEAFF
TRBJ1-5 | . | . | TRBV3-1/TRBV3-2 | TGTGCCAGCAGCCCCAAGGTCCGGGAGGGGGGGGTGTATCAGCCCCAGCATTTT | CASSPKVREGGVYQPQHF
TRBJ1-5 | TRBD1 | . | TRBV27 | TGTGCCAGCAGTATAGACAGGGATCAGCCCCAGCATTTT | CASSIDRDQPQHF
TRBJ2-2 | TRBD1 | . | TRBV7-7 | TGTGCCAGCAGCCTTAGGGGGCTAGGGGTCGGGGAGCTGTTTTTT | CASSLRGLGVGELFF
TRBJ1-1 | . | . | TRBV5-1 | TGCGCCAGCAGGGGCGAGACTGAAGCTTTCTTT | CASRGETEAFF
TRBJ1-4 | TRBD1 | . | TRBV19 | TGTGCCAGTAGTATAGACCTCGACAGGGAAACTAATGAAAAACTGTTTTTT | CASSIDLDRETNEKLFF
TRBJ2-7 | TRBD1 | . | TRBV11-2 | TGTGCCAGCAGCGCAACCGGGACAGGAAAACAGTACTTC | CASSATGTGKQYF
TRBJ1-5 | TRBD1 | . | TRBV18 | TGTGCCAGCTCACGAGACAGGGTTAGCAATCAGCCCCAGCATTTT | CASSRDRVSNQPQHF
TRBJ1-2 | . | . | TRBV27 | TGTGCCAGCATGAGTCTCGTCCAATATGGCTACACCTTC | CASMSLVQYGYTF
TRBJ1-2 | . | . | TRBV6-5 | TGTGCCAGCAAGGGGGGGGATGGCTACACCTTC | CASKGGDGYTF
TRBJ2-7 | TRBD1 | . | TRBV5-6 | TGTGCCAGCGGAACAGGGGTCGAGCAGTACTTC | CASGTGVEQYF
TRBJ1-5 | TRBD1 | . | TRBV28 | TGTGCCAGCAGTTTCTTACCGGGACAGGGTGACAATCAGCCCCAGCATTTT | CASSFLPGQGDNQPQHF
TRBJ1-6 | . | . | TRBV3-1/TRBV3-2 | TGTGCCAGCAGCCAAGGCGCCTCAGGCCGCAATTCACCCCTCCACTTT | CASSQGASGRNSPLHF
TRBJ1-1 | TRBD1 | few | TRBV4-1 | TGCGCCAGCAGCCAGACAGGGGTTCGGACTGAAGCTTTCTTT | CASSQTGVRTEAFF
TRBJ1-1 | TRBD1 | . | TRBV7-2 | TGTGCCAGCAGCTGGGGACAGGGGGTTGAAGCTTTCTTT | CASSWGQGVEAFF
TRBJ2-7 | TRBD1 | . | TRBV5-1 | TGCGCCAGCAGCTCAGTAGGACAGGGGAAATACGAGCAGTACTTC | CASSSVGQGKYEQYF
TRBJ1-2 | TRBD1 | . | TRBV4-3 | TGCGCCAGCAGCCACAGGACAGGGTCGAACTATGGCTACACCTTC | CASSHRTGSNYGYTF
TRBJ1-3 | . | few | TRBV10-3 | TGTGCCGCCCTCCCGAGCTCTGGAAACACCATATATTTT | CAALPSSGNTIYF
TRBJ2-2 | . | . | TRBV11-2 | TGTGCCAGCAGCCCAGACGTCTCTGCTAGCGAGCTGTTTTTT | CASSPDVSASELFF
TRBJ2-3 | TRBD2 | . | TRBV29-1 | TGCAGCGTTACGGGACTAGCGGGGGGTACAGATACGCAGTATTTT | CSVTGLAGGTDTQYF
TRBJ1-1 | . | . | TRBV7-9 | TGTGCCAGCAGCTTAGGCTACAGGGAGGGGGGAACTGAAGCTTTCTTT | CASSLGYREGGTEAFF
TRBJ1-1 | TRBD1 | . | TRBV12-5 | TGTGCTAGTGGCCCAGACAGGGTCACTGAAGCTTTCTTT | CASGPDRVTEAFF
TRBJ1-1 | TRBD1 | . | TRBV4-3 | TGCGCCAGCAGCCAAGATGTCGGTACAGGGGACACTGAAGCTTTCTTT | CASSQDVGTGDTEAFF